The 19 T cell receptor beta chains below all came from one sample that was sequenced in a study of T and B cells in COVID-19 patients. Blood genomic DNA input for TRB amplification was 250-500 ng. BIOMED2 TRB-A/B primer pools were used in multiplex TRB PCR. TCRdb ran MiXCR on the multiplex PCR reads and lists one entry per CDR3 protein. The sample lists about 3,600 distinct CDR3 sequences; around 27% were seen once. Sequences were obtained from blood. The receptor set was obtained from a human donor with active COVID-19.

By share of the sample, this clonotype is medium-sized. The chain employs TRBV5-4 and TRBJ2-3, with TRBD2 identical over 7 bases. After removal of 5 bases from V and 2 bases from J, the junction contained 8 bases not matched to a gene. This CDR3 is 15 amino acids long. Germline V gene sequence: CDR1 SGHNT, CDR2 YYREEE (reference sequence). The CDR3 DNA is TGTGCCAGCAGTCCGTGGGGGGGGTCCACAGATACGCAGTATTTT. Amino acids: CASSPWGGSTDTQYF.

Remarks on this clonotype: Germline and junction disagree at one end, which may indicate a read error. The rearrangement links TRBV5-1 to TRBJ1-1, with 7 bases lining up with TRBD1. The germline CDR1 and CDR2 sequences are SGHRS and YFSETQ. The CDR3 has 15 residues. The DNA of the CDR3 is TGTGCCAGCAGCACAACCGGGACAGTAAGGACTGAAGCTTTCTTT. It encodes CASSTTGTVRTEAFF.

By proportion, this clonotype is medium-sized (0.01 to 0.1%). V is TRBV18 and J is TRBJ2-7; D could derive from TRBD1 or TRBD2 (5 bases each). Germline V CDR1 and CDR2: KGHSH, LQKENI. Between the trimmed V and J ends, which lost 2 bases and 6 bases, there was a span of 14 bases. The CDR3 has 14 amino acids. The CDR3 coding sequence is TGTGCCAGCTCACCAGGGACCAGGCCCGGCGAGCAGTACTTC. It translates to CASSPGTRPGEQYF. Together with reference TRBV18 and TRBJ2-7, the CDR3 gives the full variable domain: NAGVMQNPRHLVRRRGQEARLRCSPMKGHSHVYWYRQLPEEGLKFMVYLQKENIIDESGMPKERFSAEFPKEGPSILRIQQVVRGDSAAYFCASSPGTRPGEQYFGPGTRLTVT.

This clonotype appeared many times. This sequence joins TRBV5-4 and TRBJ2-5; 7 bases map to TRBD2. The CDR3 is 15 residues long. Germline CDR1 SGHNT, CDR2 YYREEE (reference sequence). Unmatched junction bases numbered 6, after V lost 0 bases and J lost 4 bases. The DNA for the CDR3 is TGTGCCAGCAGCTTGGCCGGGGGGTTTCGAGAGACCCAGTACTTC. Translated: CASSLAGGFRETQYF.

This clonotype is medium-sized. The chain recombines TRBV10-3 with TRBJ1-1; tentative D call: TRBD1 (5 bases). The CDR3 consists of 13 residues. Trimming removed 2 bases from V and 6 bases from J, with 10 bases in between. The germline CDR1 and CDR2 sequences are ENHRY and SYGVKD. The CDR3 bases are TGTGCCATCAGTGAGGGGGCTAGATCTGAAGCTTTCTTT. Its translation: CAISEGARSEAFF.

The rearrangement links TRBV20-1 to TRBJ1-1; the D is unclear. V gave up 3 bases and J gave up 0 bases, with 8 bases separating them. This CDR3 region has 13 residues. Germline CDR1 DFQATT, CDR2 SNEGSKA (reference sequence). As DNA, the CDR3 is TGCAGTGCTAGTAGTCAGCTGAACACTGAAGCTTTCTTT. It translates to CSASSQLNTEAFF.

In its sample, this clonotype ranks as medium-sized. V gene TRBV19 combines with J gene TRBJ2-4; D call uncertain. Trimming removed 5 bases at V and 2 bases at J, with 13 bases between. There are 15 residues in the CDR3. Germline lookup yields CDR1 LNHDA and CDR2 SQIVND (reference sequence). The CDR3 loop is CASSLPRTTKNIQYF. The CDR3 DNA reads TGTGCCAGTAGTCTACCAAGGACCACCAAAAACATTCAGTACTTC.

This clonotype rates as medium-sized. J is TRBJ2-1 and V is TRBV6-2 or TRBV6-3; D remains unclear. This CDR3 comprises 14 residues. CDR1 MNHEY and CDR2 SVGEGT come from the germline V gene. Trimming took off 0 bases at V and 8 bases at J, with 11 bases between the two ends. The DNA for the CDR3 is TGTGCCAGCAGTTACTCGATTGGAATTGATGAGCAGTTCTTC. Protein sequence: CASSYSIGIDEQFF.

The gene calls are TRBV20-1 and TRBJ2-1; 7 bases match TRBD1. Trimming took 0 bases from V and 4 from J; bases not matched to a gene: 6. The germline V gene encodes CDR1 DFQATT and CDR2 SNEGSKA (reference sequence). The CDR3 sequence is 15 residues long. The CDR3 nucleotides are TGCAGTGCTAGAGATCGACAGGGCGGGTACAATGAGCAGTTCTTC. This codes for CSARDRQGGYNEQFF.

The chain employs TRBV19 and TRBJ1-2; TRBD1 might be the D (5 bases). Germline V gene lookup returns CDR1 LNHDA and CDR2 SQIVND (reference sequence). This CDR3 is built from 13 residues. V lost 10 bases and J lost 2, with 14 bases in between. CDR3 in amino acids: CATGTGGNYGYTF. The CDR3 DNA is TGTGCCACAGGGACCGGGGGGAACTATGGCTACACCTTC.

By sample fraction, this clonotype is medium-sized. CDR3: CATSMGQNTDTQYF. The CDR3 DNA reads TGTGCCACCAGCATGGGACAAAACACAGATACGCAGTATTTT. The gene calls are TRBV15 and TRBJ2-3; TRBD1 is a possible D gene (6 bases). Trimming removed 4 bases at V and 2 bases at J, with 10 bases between. Germline CDR1 LNHNV, CDR2 YYDKDF (reference sequence). CDR3 length equals 14 residues. Filled out from reference TRBV15 and TRBJ2-3, the complete variable domain reads DAMVIQNPRYQVTQFGKPVTLSCSQTLNHNVMYWYQQKSSQAPKLLFHYYDKDFNNEADTPDNFQSRRPNTSFCFLDIRSPGLGDTAMYLCATSMGQNTDTQYFGPGTRLTVL.

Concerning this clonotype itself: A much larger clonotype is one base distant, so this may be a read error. In DNA form, the CDR3 reads TGTGCCAGCAGCCCCGGGACTAGCGGCGAGCGGTACTTC. Translation gives CASSPGTSGERYF. The rearrangement links TRBV6-1 to TRBJ2-7; 11 nucleotides agree with TRBD2. Germline loops: CDR1 MNHNS, CDR2 SASEGT. This CDR3 has 13 residues.

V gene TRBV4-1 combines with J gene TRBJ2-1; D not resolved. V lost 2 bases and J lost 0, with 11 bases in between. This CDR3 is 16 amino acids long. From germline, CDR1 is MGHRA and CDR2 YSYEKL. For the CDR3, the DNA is TGCGCCAGCAGCCAAATAAATCTAGTCTCCTACAATGAGCAGTTCTTC. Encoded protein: CASSQINLVSYNEQFF.

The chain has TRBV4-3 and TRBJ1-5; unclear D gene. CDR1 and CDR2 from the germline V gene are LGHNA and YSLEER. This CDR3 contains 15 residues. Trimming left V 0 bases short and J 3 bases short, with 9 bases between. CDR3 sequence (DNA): TGCGCCAGCAGCCAAGATTGGACCGACAATCAGCCCCAGCATTTT. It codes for CASSQDWTDNQPQHF.

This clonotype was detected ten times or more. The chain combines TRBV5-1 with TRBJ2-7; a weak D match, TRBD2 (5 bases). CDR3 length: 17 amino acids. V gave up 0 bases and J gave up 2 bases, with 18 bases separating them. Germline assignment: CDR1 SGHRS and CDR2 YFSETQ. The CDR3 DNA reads TGCGCCAGCAGCTTGGGGCCGCTAGCTCTCCCCCCCTACGAGCAGTACTTC. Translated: CASSLGPLALPPYEQYF.

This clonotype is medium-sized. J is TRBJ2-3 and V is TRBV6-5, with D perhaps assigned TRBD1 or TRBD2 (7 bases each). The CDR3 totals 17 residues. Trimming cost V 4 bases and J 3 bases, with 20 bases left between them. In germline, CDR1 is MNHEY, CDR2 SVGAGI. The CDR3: CASSSSMGGGQTDTQYF. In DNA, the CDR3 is TGTGCCAGCAGTTCCTCTATGGGAGGGGGCCAGACAGATACGCAGTATTTT.

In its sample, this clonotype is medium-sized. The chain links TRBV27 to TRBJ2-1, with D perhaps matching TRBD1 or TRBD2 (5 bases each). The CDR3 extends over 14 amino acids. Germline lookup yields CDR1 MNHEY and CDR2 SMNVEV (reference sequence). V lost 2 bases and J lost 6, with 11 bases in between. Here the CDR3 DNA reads TGTGCCAGCAGTTTAAACTCGAGGGGCAATGAGCAGTTCTTC. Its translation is CASSLNSRGNEQFF.

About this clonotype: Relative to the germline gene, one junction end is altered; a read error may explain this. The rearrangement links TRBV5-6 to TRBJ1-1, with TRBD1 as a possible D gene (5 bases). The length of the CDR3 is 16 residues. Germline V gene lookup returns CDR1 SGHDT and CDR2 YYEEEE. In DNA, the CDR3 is TGCGCCAGCAGGCCAACCTTTATGGGGGGGGTCACTGAAGCTTTCTTT. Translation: CASRPTFMGGVTEAFF.

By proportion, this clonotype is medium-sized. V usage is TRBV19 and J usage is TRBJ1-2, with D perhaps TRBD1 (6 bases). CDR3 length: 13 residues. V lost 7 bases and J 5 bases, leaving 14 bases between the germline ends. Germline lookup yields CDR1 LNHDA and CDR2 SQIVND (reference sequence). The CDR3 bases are TGTGCCAGTAATCCCTCCCAGGGGTATGGCTACACCTTC. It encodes CASNPSQGYGYTF.